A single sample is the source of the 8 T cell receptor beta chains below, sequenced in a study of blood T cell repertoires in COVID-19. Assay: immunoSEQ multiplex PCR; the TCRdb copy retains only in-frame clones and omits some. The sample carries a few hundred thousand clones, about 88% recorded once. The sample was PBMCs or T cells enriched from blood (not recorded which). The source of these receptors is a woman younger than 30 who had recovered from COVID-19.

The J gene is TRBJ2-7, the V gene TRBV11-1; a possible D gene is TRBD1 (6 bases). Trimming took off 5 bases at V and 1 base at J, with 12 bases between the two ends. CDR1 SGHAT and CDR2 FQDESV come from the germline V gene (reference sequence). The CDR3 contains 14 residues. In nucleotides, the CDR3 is TGTGCCAGCAGCCCGGACAGAATTTCCTACGAGCAGTACTTC. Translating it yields CASSPDRISYEQYF.

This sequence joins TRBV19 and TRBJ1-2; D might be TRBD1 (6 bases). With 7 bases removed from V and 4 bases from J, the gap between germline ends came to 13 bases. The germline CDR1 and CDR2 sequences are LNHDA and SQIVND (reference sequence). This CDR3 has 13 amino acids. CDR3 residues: CASIGTLSYGYTF. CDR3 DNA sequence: TGTGCCAGTATCGGGACATTATCCTATGGCTACACCTTC.

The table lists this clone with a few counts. CDR3 nucleotides: TGTGCCAGCAGCCCCGACAGGGGTTATAATTCACCCCTCCACTTT. Amino acids: CASSPDRGYNSPLHF. The V call is TRBV5-4, the J call TRBJ1-6, with 8 bases aligning to TRBD1. CDR1 and CDR2 (germline): SGHNT, YYREEE (reference sequence). Unmatched junction bases numbered 4, after V lost 4 bases and J lost 4 bases. The CDR3 has 15 residues.

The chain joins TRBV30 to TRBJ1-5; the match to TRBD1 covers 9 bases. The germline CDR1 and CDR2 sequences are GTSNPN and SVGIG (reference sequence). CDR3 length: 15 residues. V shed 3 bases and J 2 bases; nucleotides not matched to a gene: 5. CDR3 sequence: CAWRQQGARNQPQHF. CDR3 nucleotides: TGTGCCTGGAGGCAACAGGGGGCTCGCAATCAGCCCCAGCATTTT.

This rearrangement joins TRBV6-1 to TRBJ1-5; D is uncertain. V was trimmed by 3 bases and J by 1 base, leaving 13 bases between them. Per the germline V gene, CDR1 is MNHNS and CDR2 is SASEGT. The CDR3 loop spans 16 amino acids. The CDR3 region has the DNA TGTGCCAGCAGTGACTGGGTCGGGAAGAGCAATCAGCCCCAGCATTTT. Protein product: CASSDWVGKSNQPQHF.

Written as DNA, the CDR3 is TGTGCCAGCAGTTTAGCAGGACTAGCGGGGGCGAGCTCCTACGAGCAGTACTTC. Encoded protein: CASSLAGLAGASSYEQYF. The genes are TRBV28 and TRBJ2-7, with 13 bases that match TRBD2. V lost 2 bases, J lost 0 bases, and 7 bases stayed unmatched. CDR1 and CDR2 from the germline V gene are MDHEN and SYDVKM. This CDR3 is built from 18 residues. Full variable domain (remainder filled in from reference TRBV28 and TRBJ2-7): DVKVTQSSRYLVKRTGEKVFLECVQDMDHENMFWYRQDPGLGLRLIYFSYDVKMKEKGDIPEGYSVSREKKERFSLILESASTNQTSMYLCASSLAGLAGASSYEQYFGPGTRLTVT.

The DNA for the CDR3 is TGTGCCAGCAGCGGACCCGGAGGCTGGGACGAGCAGTACTTC. Encoded protein: CASSGPGGWDEQYF. The chain recombines TRBV9 with TRBJ2-7, with D perhaps matching TRBD2 (5 bases). With 3 bases removed from V and 5 bases from J, the gap between germline ends came to 15 bases. The CDR3 sequence is 14 residues long. Germline CDR1 is SGDLS and CDR2 is YYNGEE.

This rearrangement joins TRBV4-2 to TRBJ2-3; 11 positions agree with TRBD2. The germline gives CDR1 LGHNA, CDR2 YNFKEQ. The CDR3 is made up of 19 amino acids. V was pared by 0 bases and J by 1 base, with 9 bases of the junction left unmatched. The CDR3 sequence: CASSQDHASGGRGTDTQYF. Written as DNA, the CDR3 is TGTGCCAGCAGCCAAGACCACGCTAGCGGGGGGCGGGGCACAGATACGCAGTATTTT.